Presented here are 25 T cell receptor beta chains from one specimen sequenced in a study of T cells after yellow fever vaccination. From the 5' RACE reads, TCRdb called clonotypes with MiXCR, one entry per CDR3 protein. Seen here are about 240,000 distinct CDR3 sequences, less than 8.5% observed once, and the top ten hold 0.85%. Sample: CD4+ T cells sorted from PBMCs, taken 15 days after the yellow fever booster vaccination. These receptors all come from a man aged 30 to 39 who received the YFV17D yellow fever vaccine.

The chain couples TRBV5-1 to TRBJ2-3; 8 bases are a match to TRBD1. Germline V gene data show CDR1 as SGHRS and CDR2 as YFSETQ. This CDR3 contains 14 residues. With 2 bases clipped from V and 11 bases from J, the junction kept 10 bases outside the gene matches. The CDR3 loop reads CASSFKGDRGEQYF. Written as DNA, the CDR3 is TGCGCCAGCAGCTTCAAAGGAGACAGGGGTGAGCAGTATTTT.

This clonotype has only a few counts. This chain uses TRBV12-3 or TRBV12-4 with TRBJ2-3; D gene unclear. The CDR3 consists of 15 residues. The V end lost 2 bases, the J end lost 2 bases, and 11 bases lay between the germline ends. The CDR3 here is CASSLIGVSTDTQYF. The CDR3 nucleotides are TGTGCCAGCAGTTTAATCGGAGTTTCCACAGATACGCAGTATTTT.

This clonotype was counted ten times or more. The gene calls are TRBV7-6 and TRBJ2-7; tentative D call: TRBD1 (5 bases). Trimming pared 5 bases from V and 5 bases from J, leaving 13 bases between. The CDR3 has 13 amino acids. The germline V gene has CDR1 SGHVS and CDR2 FNYEAQ. The CDR3 nucleotides are TGTGCCAGCAGCCATCAGGGATTCAACGAGCAGTACTTC. This sequence encodes CASSHQGFNEQYF.

The chain has TRBV20-1 and TRBJ2-7; D unclear. V was cut by 2 bases and J by 5 bases, with 7 bases left in between. The length of the CDR3 is 11 residues. The V gene's germline CDR1 is DFQATT and CDR2 SNEGSKA (reference sequence). The CDR3 reads CSARLVNEQYF. The CDR3 DNA reads as TGCAGTGCTAGACTTGTAAACGAGCAGTACTTC.

This clonotype has only a few counts. This chain connects TRBV4-3 to TRBJ2-2; TRBD1 might be the D (6 bases). Trimming stripped 2 bases from V and 2 bases from J, with 12 bases between. The CDR3 extends over 16 amino acids. In germline, CDR1 is LGHNA, CDR2 YSLEER. DNA for the CDR3: TGCGCCAGCAGCCAAACTAGGACAGATAACACCGGGGAGCTGTTTTTT. This codes for CASSQTRTDNTGELFF.

The chain joins TRBV5-1 to TRBJ2-1; a weak D match, TRBD1 (5 bases). The germline gives CDR1 SGHRS, CDR2 YFSETQ. This CDR3 is 13 amino acids long. The germline V and J ends were trimmed by 2 bases and 5 bases, with 8 bases remaining between them. DNA of the CDR3: TGCGCCAGCAGCTTTGACAGACACAATGAGCAGTTCTTC. Amino acids: CASSFDRHNEQFF.

This rearrangement joins TRBV24-1 to TRBJ2-3, with 8 bases matching TRBD1. The CDR3 has 15 residues. With 5 bases clipped from V and 3 bases from J, the junction kept 6 bases outside the gene matches. The germline V gene has CDR1 KGHDR and CDR2 SFDVKD. As DNA, the CDR3 is TGTGCCACCAGTGGCACAGGGGGTGGAACAGATACGCAGTATTTT. Translation gives CATSGTGGGTDTQYF.

Only a few counts were recorded for this clonotype. CDR3 in amino acids: CAISDSLASYNEQFF. The CDR3 DNA is TGTGCCATCAGTGATAGTCTAGCGAGCTACAATGAGCAGTTCTTC. This sequence joins TRBV10-3 and TRBJ2-1; TRBD2 is a possible D gene (6 bases). Trimming removed 3 bases at V and 3 bases at J, with 12 bases between. CDR3 size: 15 residues. Per the germline V gene, CDR1 is ENHRY and CDR2 is SYGVKD.

Worth noting for this clonotype: The junction departs from the called germline gene at one end, perhaps through a read error. The chain is built from TRBV20-1 and TRBJ2-1, with 10 bases that match TRBD2. The CDR3 runs 16 residues. CDR1 and CDR2 from the germline V gene are DFQATT and SNEGSKA (reference sequence). The CDR3 sequence is CCARRPGLASYNEQFF. The CDR3 nucleotides read TGCTGTGCTAGACGCCCGGGACTAGCGAGCTACAATGAGCAGTTCTTC.

The rearrangement uses TRBV28 and TRBJ1-2, with TRBD1 matching over 9 bases. Germline trimming cut 5 bases from V and 1 base from J; bases unmatched to any gene: 5. Germline CDR1 reads MDHEN; CDR2 reads SYDVKM. This CDR3 has 15 amino acids. CDR3 protein: CASSRRDRDNYGYTF. For the CDR3, the DNA is TGTGCCAGCAGTCGCCGGGACAGGGATAACTATGGCTACACCTTC.

The chain links TRBV30 to TRBJ1-3, with D perhaps TRBD1 (5 bases). Germline V CDR1 and CDR2: GTSNPN, SVGIG (reference sequence). This CDR3 comprises 14 residues. Trimming took off 4 bases at V and 0 bases at J, with 10 bases between the two ends. CDR3: CAWKGLNSGNTIYF. In DNA form, the CDR3 reads TGTGCCTGGAAGGGACTGAACTCTGGAAACACCATATATTTT.

This clonotype was seen a few times. The V and J genes are TRBV7-8 and TRBJ2-1; weak D call: TRBD2 (6 bases). This CDR3 comprises 16 residues. The ends were cut back, 7 bases at V and 0 bases at J, with 16 bases in the middle. Germline loops: CDR1 SGHVS, CDR2 FQNEAQ. CDR3 sequence reads: CASTPPGRSSYNEQFF. In DNA form, the CDR3 reads TGTGCCAGCACTCCACCGGGGAGGAGCTCCTACAATGAGCAGTTCTTC.

The J gene is TRBJ2-1, the V gene TRBV5-6; 14 nucleotides agree with TRBD2. Per germline, CDR1 SGHDT and CDR2 YYEEEE. Unmatched junction bases numbered 7, after V lost 4 bases and J lost 7 bases. The CDR3 runs 16 residues. In DNA, the CDR3 is TGTGCCAGCAGCCCGACCGGGACTAGCGGGAGTAATGAGCAGTTCTTC. Its translation: CASSPTGTSGSNEQFF. Looking up the rest from reference TRBV5-6 and TRBJ2-1 gives the full variable domain: DAGVTQSPTHLIKTRGQQVTLRCSPKSGHDTVSWYQQALGQGPQFIFQYYEEEERQRGNFPDRFSGHQFPNYSSELNVNALLLGDSALYLCASSPTGTSGSNEQFFGPGTRLTVL.

The V gene is TRBV20-1, the J gene TRBJ2-3; a possible D gene is TRBD2 (6 bases). Between the trimmed V and J ends, which lost 0 bases and 12 bases, there was a span of 16 bases. This CDR3 contains 13 residues. CDR1 and CDR2 from the germline V gene are DFQATT and SNEGSKA (reference sequence). The CDR3 DNA reads as TGCAGTGCTAGAGAAGTTTCGGACGGACTACAGTATTTT. Translated, it gives CSAREVSDGLQYF.

There are many counts of this clonotype. The chain links TRBV20-1 to TRBJ2-3; possibly TRBD1 for D (5 bases). Germline V gene sequence: CDR1 DFQATT, CDR2 SNEGSKA (reference sequence). V lost 1 base to trimming and J lost 3 bases, with 14 bases between them. The CDR3 sequence is 15 residues long. The CDR3, as DNA: TGCAGTGCTAGAGTACCTAGTAGGGGTACAGATACGCAGTATTTT. Translation gives CSARVPSRGTDTQYF.

The V call is TRBV11-2, the J call TRBJ2-1; TRBD2 matches at 10 bases. In germline, CDR1 is SGHAT, CDR2 FQNNGV. The CDR3 is made up of 18 amino acids. After removal of 9 bases from V and 10 bases from J, the junction contained 24 bases not matched to a gene. The CDR3 coding sequence is TGTGCCAGTACTAGAGGGACTAGCGCCCGCACATTCATTCGGGAGCAGTTCTTC. Protein sequence: CASTRGTSARTFIREQFF.

This clonotype appeared a few times. This chain links TRBV7-9 with TRBJ2-7; TRBD1 matches 7 bases. CDR3 length: 13 residues. With V trimmed by 5 bases and J by 6 bases, 7 bases remained unmatched. Germline values: CDR1 SEHNR, CDR2 FQNEAQ (reference sequence). The CDR3 is CASSPGTDSEQYF. The CDR3 DNA follows: TGTGCCAGCAGCCCCGGGACAGACTCCGAGCAGTACTTC. Combining the CDR3 with reference TRBV7-9 and TRBJ2-7 gives the whole variable domain DTGVSQNPRHKITKRGQNVTFRCDPISEHNRLYWYRQTLGQGPEFLTYFQNEAQLEKSRLLSDRFSAERPKGSFSTLEIQRTEQGDSAMYLCASSPGTDSEQYFGPGTRLTVT.

The chain employs TRBV5-1 and TRBJ2-7; TRBD1 matches at 10 bases. CDR1 is SGHRS, CDR2 YFSETQ, per germline. V shed 4 bases and J 0 bases; nucleotides not matched to a gene: 16. The CDR3 runs 19 residues. The CDR3 protein is CASSRWLGQGINTSYEQYF. CDR3 nucleotides: TGCGCCAGCAGCCGGTGGTTGGGACAGGGGATTAATACCTCCTACGAGCAGTACTTC.

This clonotype was seen only a few times. The genes are TRBV7-2 and TRBJ1-4; D ambiguous. The CDR3 consists of 14 residues. The V end was cut by 4 bases, the J end by 8 bases, with 14 bases between. Germline V gene sequence: CDR1 SGHTA, CDR2 FQGNSA. CDR3 in amino acids: CASSSSERREKLFF. As DNA, the CDR3 is TGTGCCAGCAGCTCTTCGGAGAGGCGGGAAAAACTGTTTTTT.

A few counts support this clonotype. The V call is TRBV7-8, the J call TRBJ2-7; weak D call: TRBD2 (6 bases). V lost 5 bases, J lost 4 bases, and 18 bases lay in between. This CDR3 has 15 residues. CDR1 is SGHVS and CDR2 is FQNEAQ in the germline V gene. The CDR3 DNA follows: TGTGCCAGCAGCCCCGGGAGTGGGAGGCGATACGAGCAGTACTTC. It translates to CASSPGSGRRYEQYF.

This clonotype was seen a few times. The chain carries TRBV7-2 and TRBJ2-4; maybe TRBD1 (6 bases). The V gene lost 2 bases and the J gene lost 12 bases, with 14 bases spanning the gap. Germline loops: CDR1 SGHTA, CDR2 FQGNSA. There are 13 residues in the CDR3. In DNA form, the CDR3 reads TGTGCCAGCAGCTTAAAGCCCGGACAGACTCAGTACTTC. This codes for CASSLKPGQTQYF.

Many counts were recorded for this clonotype. This chain uses TRBV3-1 with TRBJ2-7; 7 nucleotides line up with TRBD2. Germline CDR1 and CDR2: LGHDT and YNNKEL (reference sequence). With V trimmed by 4 bases and J by 0 bases, 9 bases remained unmatched. This CDR3 contains 16 residues. The CDR3 here is CASSRGGASGSYEQYF. CDR3 DNA sequence: TGTGCCAGCAGCCGGGGGGGAGCGTCCGGCTCCTACGAGCAGTACTTC.

CDR3 amino acids: CASSLGASGVYNEQFF. CDR3 DNA: TGCGCCAGCAGCTTGGGGGCTAGCGGGGTTTACAATGAGCAGTTCTTC. The J gene is TRBJ2-1, the V gene TRBV5-1; 9 nucleotides line up with TRBD2. Germline V gene lookup returns CDR1 SGHRS and CDR2 YFSETQ. The CDR3 contains 16 residues. The ends lost 0 bases at V and 4 bases at J; junction bases unmatched: 5.

This clonotype was recorded many times. This chain connects TRBV7-8 to TRBJ2-1; TRBD1 matches 7 bases. The length of the CDR3 is 15 residues. With V trimmed by 5 bases and J by 2 bases, 6 bases remained unmatched. Germline CDR1 reads SGHVS; CDR2 reads FQNEAQ. For the CDR3, the DNA is TGTGCCAGCAGCCCGGGGACAGCACCCTACAATGAGCAGTTCTTC. Protein sequence: CASSPGTAPYNEQFF. The full variable domain, its missing parts supplied by reference TRBV7-8 and TRBJ2-1, is GAGVSQSPRYKVAKRGQDVALRCDPISGHVSLFWYQQALGQGPEFLTYFQNEAQLDKSGLPSDRFFAERPEGSVSTLKIQRTQQEDSAVYLCASSPGTAPYNEQFFGPGTRLTVL.

This clonotype was recorded a few times. The J gene is TRBJ2-7, the V gene TRBV12-3 or TRBV12-4, with 10 nucleotides matching TRBD1. V trimming: 4 bases; J trimming: 5 bases; junction bases outside the gene matches: 8. CDR3 length: 15 residues. The CDR3 DNA is TGTGCCAGCAGTTCCTCGGGGACAGGGGTCCACGAGCAGTACTTC. Translated: CASSSSGTGVHEQYF.